The clone carrying this T cell receptor beta chain was seen many times. Its antigen is unknown. The sequenced template was RNA, covering the TCR beta CDR3 region. After a first-round RT-PCR with HTBI primers, a second-round multiplex PCR was run. TCRdb reanalysed the multiplex PCR reads using MiXCR and keeps one entry per CDR3 protein. The sample contains approximately 330,000 distinct CDR3 sequences, roughly a sixth of which appear only once. Trimming cost V 5 bases and J 7 bases, with 21 bases left between them. The germline gives CDR1 SGHTA, CDR2 FQGNSA. This CDR3 has 15 amino acids. The sample belongs to a study of Graves' ophthalmopathy and Graves' hyperthyroidism. Overall study findings and caveats: Blood also contained most of the expanded thyroid clonotypes above 0.001 frequency.

This TCR came from an adult man with Graves' ophthalmopathy. Sequenced material: peripheral blood. The gene calls are TRBV7-2 and TRBJ2-7; D possibly corresponds to TRBD1 (6 bases). The CDR3 sequence: CASSPTPGQSMEQYF. CDR3 DNA: TGTGCCAGCAGCCCGACCCCCGGACAGAGTATGGAGCAGTACTTC.